These 25 T cell receptor beta chains share one sample of origin, sequenced in a study of blood T cells in healthy people across ages. Sample-barcoded 5' priming and a J-beta primer mix drove a second PCR of 7 to 11 cycles. TCRdb analysed the 5' RACE reads with MiXCR anew, one entry per CDR3 protein. The sample lists roughly 650,000 distinct CDR3 sequences, about 34% seen once, with less than 20% in the top ten. Sequencing was carried out using blood. Receptor source: an elderly woman in good health.

The V and J genes are TRBV5-1 and TRBJ2-6; TRBD1 might be the D (5 bases). Germline V gives CDR1 SGHRS, CDR2 YFSETQ. V shed 4 bases and J shed 4 bases, with 15 bases lying between them. This CDR3 has 16 amino acids. CDR3 coding DNA: TGCGCCAGCAGCACCCAAGACAGAGGCGGGGCCAACGTCCTGACTTTC. Its protein is CASSTQDRGGANVLTF.

For this clonotype: A read error is possible here, since a much larger clone lies one base away. This chain links TRBV15 with TRBJ2-6; D tentatively reads TRBD1 or TRBD2 (5 bases each). V shed 5 bases and J shed 0 bases, with 17 bases lying between them. The CDR3 has 18 residues. CDR1 is LNHNV and CDR2 is YYDKDF in the germline V gene (reference sequence). The CDR3 protein is CATSGFRGRLSGANVLTF. In DNA form, the CDR3 reads TGTGCCACCAGCGGGTTCCGGGGACGACTCTCTGGGGCCAACGTCCTGACTTTC.

This clonotype was picked up a small number of times. The chain carries TRBV2 and TRBJ1-5; a weak D match, TRBD1 (5 bases). V gave up 6 bases and J gave up 6 bases, with 15 bases separating them. This CDR3 contains 14 residues. Germline values: CDR1 SNHLY, CDR2 FYNNEI. CDR3 DNA: TGTGCCAGCAGCCGAATGCAGGGCTCTCAGCCCCAGCATTTT. This encodes CASSRMQGSQPQHF.

This clonotype was found a few times. The V and J genes are TRBV20-1 and TRBJ1-1; D not resolved. V dropped 3 bases and J dropped 13 bases, with 12 bases sitting between them. This CDR3 region has 10 residues. Germline loops: CDR1 DFQATT, CDR2 SNEGSKA (reference sequence). CDR3 residues: CSASPPAGFF. As DNA, the CDR3 is TGCAGTGCTAGTCCCCCCGCGGGTTTCTTT.

The CDR3 is CASSLGLAGGYQETQYF. CDR3 nucleotides: TGTGCCAGCAGCCTGGGACTAGCGGGAGGTTATCAAGAGACCCAGTACTTC. The rearrangement joins TRBV11-2 to TRBJ2-5; TRBD2 matches at 15 bases. The V and J ends lost 5 bases and 2 bases, in that order; junction bases with no gene match: 6. This CDR3 has 17 amino acids. CDR1 SGHAT and CDR2 FQNNGV come from the germline V gene.

V usage is TRBV10-3 and J usage is TRBJ1-5; no definite D call. The V end lost 0 bases, the J end lost 9 bases, and 6 bases lay between the germline ends. The CDR3 is 12 residues long. Germline V gene lookup returns CDR1 ENHRY and CDR2 SYGVKD. CDR3 sequence: CAISESAGPQHF. Written as DNA, the CDR3 is TGTGCCATCAGTGAGTCCGCAGGGCCCCAGCATTTT.

As regards this clonotype: A much larger clone differs by one base, so this may be a read error. The rearrangement joins TRBV6-2 or TRBV6-3 to TRBJ2-6; TRBD1 or TRBD2 may be the D gene (5 bases each). The V gene's germline CDR1 is MNHEY and CDR2 SVGEGT. This CDR3 comprises 14 residues. The CDR3 is CASLGGTGANILTF. The CDR3 DNA reads as TGTGCCAGTCTAGGAGGAACCGGGGCCAACATCCTGACTTTC.

Comment on this clonotype: This may be a read error, as it is one base from a much larger clone. The chain is built from TRBV28 and TRBJ2-7; 9 bases are shared with TRBD2. The CDR3 is 15 amino acids. CDR1 MDHEN and CDR2 SYDVKM come from the germline V gene. V shed 11 bases, J shed 6 bases, and the junction held 17 bases outside the gene matches. DNA of the CDR3: TGTGCCGCAACGGGGCTAGCGGGGAGGCTGAGCGAGCAGTACTTC. This sequence encodes CAATGLAGRLSEQYF.

This clonotype was detected many times. This chain connects TRBV9 to TRBJ2-1; D unclear. The CDR3 consists of 12 residues. V was shortened by 0 bases and J by 4 bases, with 2 bases between the two germline ends. In germline, CDR1 is SGDLS, CDR2 YYNGEE. CDR3 bases: TGTGCCAGCAGCGTAGGGTACAATGAGCAGTTCTTC. It is translated as CASSVGYNEQFF.

On this clonotype itself: It may be a read error: a sequence one base away is much more abundant. The rearrangement links TRBV7-2 to TRBJ2-5; D is possibly TRBD1 (5 bases). Germline CDR1 is SGHTA and CDR2 is FQGNSA. The CDR3 is 13 residues long. V lost 2 bases, J lost 11 bases, and 15 bases lay in between. The CDR3 bases are TGTGCCAGCAGCTTAAAAGCGACAGAGGAGCAGTACTTC. Protein sequence: CASSLKATEEQYF. Together with reference TRBV7-2 and TRBJ2-5, the CDR3 gives the full variable domain: GAGVSQSPSNKVTEKGKDVELRCDPISGHTALYWYRQSLGQGLEFLIYFQGNSAPDKSGLPSDRFSAERTGGSVSTLTIQRTQQEDSAVYLCASSLKATEEQYFGPGTRLLVL.

This clonotype was seen at least ten times. The rearrangement links TRBV7-9 to TRBJ2-7; D gene ambiguous. Looked up from germline, CDR1 is SEHNR and CDR2 is FQNEAQ (reference sequence). The V end was cut by 1 base, the J end by 3 bases, with 7 bases between. The length of the CDR3 is 13 residues. This CDR3 reads CASSLDRNYEQYF. The CDR3, as DNA: TGTGCCAGCAGCTTAGACAGAAACTACGAGCAGTACTTC. Variable domain in full (rest from reference TRBV7-9 and TRBJ2-7): DTGVSQNPRHKITKRGQNVTFRCDPISEHNRLYWYRQTLGQGPEFLTYFQNEAQLEKSRLLSDRFSAERPKGSFSTLEIQRTEQGDSAMYLCASSLDRNYEQYFGPGTRLTVT.

This chain connects TRBV20-1 to TRBJ1-2, with D hard to call. Per the germline V gene, CDR1 is DFQATT and CDR2 is SNEGSKA (reference sequence). The length of the CDR3 is 12 residues. Trimming shortened V by 3 bases and J by 7 bases, and 12 bases separated the two germline ends. CDR3 sequence: CSASSPRSGYTF. CDR3 in DNA: TGCAGTGCTAGTAGCCCCCGAAGTGGCTACACCTTC.

This clonotype has only a few counts. The chain couples TRBV28 to TRBJ1-1; D gene ambiguous. CDR3 length: 14 amino acids. Germline CDR1 and CDR2: MDHEN and SYDVKM. The germline V and J ends were trimmed by 3 bases and 5 bases, with 13 bases remaining between them. CDR3 bases: TGTGCCAGCAGTTTCCGGGCCCCGAGGACTGAAGCTTTCTTT. It specifies CASSFRAPRTEAFF.

This clonotype occurred many times. This chain joins TRBV27 and TRBJ1-2, with D possibly TRBD1 on 5 matching bases. CDR3 length: 13 amino acids. The germline V and J ends were trimmed by 0 bases and 6 bases, with 8 bases remaining between them. Germline V gene lookup returns CDR1 MNHEY and CDR2 SMNVEV (reference sequence). CDR3 sequence (DNA): TGTGCCAGCAGTTTATCCGGGACCCATGGCTACACCTTC. This gives the protein CASSLSGTHGYTF.

A word on this clonotype: This likely comes from a read error, as the CDR3 has no conserved phenylalanine or tryptophan at its end. The chain combines TRBV15 with TRBJ2-7; no definite D call. Germline V gene lookup returns CDR1 LNHNV and CDR2 YYDKDF (reference sequence). Trimming shortened V by 5 bases and J by 3 bases, and 11 bases separated the two germline ends. The CDR3 totals 13 residues. CDR3 in amino acids: CATSPRLGYEQYS. CDR3 nucleotides: TGTGCCACCAGCCCCCGATTGGGCTACGAGCAGTACTCC.

Only a few counts were recorded for this clonotype. The J gene is TRBJ1-1, the V gene TRBV5-1; TRBD1 is a possible D gene (5 bases). The germline V gene encodes CDR1 SGHRS and CDR2 YFSETQ. This CDR3 contains 13 residues. The V end lost 2 bases, the J end lost 3 bases, and 8 bases lay between the germline ends. The CDR3 loop reads CASSFVGDTEAFF. Written as DNA, the CDR3 is TGCGCCAGCAGCTTTGTGGGGGACACTGAAGCTTTCTTT.

This clonotype has a count of ten or more. This chain joins TRBV6-5 and TRBJ2-1; perhaps TRBD1 as D (6 bases). The germline V gene has CDR1 MNHEY and CDR2 SVGAGI. The CDR3 has 17 amino acids. Trimming took off 0 bases at V and 5 bases at J, with 17 bases between the two ends. This CDR3 reads CASSYSRTDRRNNEQFF. The CDR3 DNA reads as TGTGCCAGCAGTTACTCGAGGACAGACAGGAGAAACAATGAGCAGTTCTTC.

Many counts were recorded for this clonotype. The J gene is TRBJ2-1, the V gene TRBV5-6; maybe TRBD2 (5 bases). The CDR3 runs to 16 residues. The germline CDR1 and CDR2 sequences are SGHDT and YYEEEE. The V end was cut by 0 bases, the J end by 4 bases, with 14 bases between. The CDR3 DNA reads as TGTGCCAGCAGCTTGGGCTCGGCAGGAGGTTACAATGAGCAGTTCTTC. Translating it yields CASSLGSAGGYNEQFF.

In this sample, this clonotype turned up many times. The chain recombines TRBV4-1 with TRBJ1-2; possibly TRBD1 for D (5 bases). Germline CDR1 reads MGHRA; CDR2 reads YSYEKL. This CDR3 comprises 16 residues. Trimming removed 0 bases at V and 2 bases at J, with 13 bases between. This CDR3 reads CASSQEVSGGNYGYTF. In DNA form, the CDR3 reads TGCGCCAGCAGCCAAGAAGTATCGGGGGGGAACTATGGCTACACCTTC.

In the case of this clonotype: Given a much more abundant clone one base away, this may be a read error. The gene calls are TRBV5-1 and TRBJ2-7; the D gene is possibly TRBD1 (6 bases). In germline, CDR1 is SGHRS, CDR2 YFSETQ. V dropped 2 bases and J dropped 7 bases, with 16 bases sitting between them. The CDR3 covers 14 residues. The CDR3 coding sequence is TGCGCCAGCAGCTTAGATACAGGGTCAGATGAGCAGTACTTC. Protein product: CASSLDTGSDEQYF. Full variable domain (missing parts from reference TRBV5-1 and TRBJ2-7): KAGVTQTPRYLIKTRGQQVTLSCSPISGHRSVSWYQQTPGQGLQFLFEYFSETQRNKGNFPGRFSGRQFSNSRSEMNVSTLELGDSALYLCASSLDTGSDEQYFGPGTRLTVT.

Many counts were recorded for this clonotype. The chain uses TRBV19 and TRBJ1-5; perhaps TRBD1 as D (5 bases). V was cut by 3 bases and J by 3 bases, with 18 bases left in between. Germline CDR1 is LNHDA and CDR2 is SQIVND (reference sequence). The CDR3 has 17 residues. The CDR3 DNA reads TGTGCCAGTAGTATTCAATCTGGGGCAGCCAACAATCAGCCCCAGCATTTT. It translates to CASSIQSGAANNQPQHF.

To note about this clonotype: Given a much more abundant clone one base away, this may be a read error. The CDR3 reads CASSPRRGPSYNEQYF. CDR3 nucleotides: TGTGCCAGCAGCCCTCGGAGGGGGCCGTCCTACAATGAGCAGTACTTC. The chain carries TRBV3-1 and TRBJ2-5, with D perhaps matching TRBD1 (7 bases). The CDR3 is made up of 16 amino acids. Germline CDR1 is LGHDT and CDR2 is YNNKEL (reference sequence). The V end lost 4 bases, the J end lost 11 bases, and 26 bases lay between the germline ends.

About this clonotype itself: This may come from a read error, since a much larger clone is one base off. The genes are TRBV9 and TRBJ2-7; D may correspond to TRBD1 or TRBD2 (5 bases each). There are 13 residues in the CDR3. The V gene's germline CDR1 is SGDLS and CDR2 YYNGEE. The CDR3 is CASSPGTPYKQYF. CDR3 bases: TGTGCCAGCAGCCCAGGGACCCCCTACAAGCAGTACTTC.

This clonotype was found many times. V is TRBV11-1 and J is TRBJ2-3, with TRBD1 as a possible D gene (6 bases). Germline CDR1 reads SGHAT; CDR2 reads FQDESV (reference sequence). This CDR3 is built from 16 residues. The V gene lost 5 bases and the J gene lost 2 bases, with 17 bases spanning the gap. The CDR3 nucleotides read TGTGCCAGCAGCACCCATCGGGACACCCCCACAGATACGCAGTATTTT. Translated, it gives CASSTHRDTPTDTQYF. Full variable domain (missing parts from reference TRBV11-1 and TRBJ2-3): EAEVAQSPRYKITEKSQAVAFWCDPISGHATLYWYRQILGQGPELLVQFQDESVVDDSQLPKDRFSAERLKGVDSTLKIQPAELGDSAMYLCASSTHRDTPTDTQYFGPGTRLTVL.

In its sample, this clonotype was seen many times. The chain combines TRBV20-1 with TRBJ2-1; TRBD2 matches at 8 bases. Germline CDR1 and CDR2: DFQATT and SNEGSKA (reference sequence). CDR3 size: 16 residues. J gave up 0 bases and V 5 bases, and 9 bases lay outside the gene matches. CDR3 sequence reads: CSAERGRTRSYNEQFF. As DNA, the CDR3 is TGCAGTGCTGAGCGGGGGAGAACCCGCTCCTACAATGAGCAGTTCTTC.